One and the same sample provided the 31 T cell receptor beta chains below, sequenced in a study of cytomegalovirus exposure and HLA in healthy donors. The PCR employed 60 Vbeta primers together with 13 Jbeta primers. TCRdb's copy holds only in-frame clones and misses some; the assay was immunoSEQ multiplex PCR. The table lists roughly 160,000 clones, around four fifths of them singletons. The sample consisted of PBMCs. The receptors shown here come from a woman between 50 and 59 years old in good health and CMV-seronegative.

The V call is TRBV11-3, the J call TRBJ1-2; 7 nucleotides line up with TRBD1. Losses at the gene ends were 8 bases for V and 0 bases for J; bases not matched to a gene: 6. This CDR3 spans 14 amino acids. Germline CDR1 SGHNT, CDR2 YENEEA. CDR3 sequence reads: CASLGTATNYGYTF. The CDR3 bases are TGTGCCAGCCTTGGGACAGCAACTAACTATGGCTACACCTTC.

The chain carries TRBV15 and TRBJ2-2, with 8 bases that match TRBD1. CDR1 is LNHNV, CDR2 YYDKDF, per germline (reference sequence). The CDR3 extends over 14 amino acids. V was pared by 5 bases and J by 5 bases, with 4 bases of the junction left unmatched. The CDR3 sequence is CATSRDRLTGELFF. The CDR3 DNA follows: TGTGCCACCAGCCGGGACAGGTTAACCGGGGAGCTGTTTTTT.

V usage is TRBV10-3 and J usage is TRBJ2-3, with TRBD1 matching 8 bases. The germline gives CDR1 ENHRY, CDR2 SYGVKD. With V trimmed by 4 bases and J by 6 bases, 6 bases remained unmatched. This CDR3 spans 14 amino acids. CDR3 DNA: TGTGCCATCAGTGCCCCTGACAGGGGTGATACGCAGTATTTT. Protein: CAISAPDRGDTQYF.

J is TRBJ1-4 and V is TRBV7-8; no clear D. This CDR3 comprises 12 residues. V was trimmed by 0 bases and J by 8 bases, leaving 4 bases between them. Germline CDR1 and CDR2: SGHVS and FQNEAQ. CDR3 residues: CASSLAREKLFF. The CDR3 DNA reads TGTGCCAGCAGCTTAGCTCGGGAAAAACTGTTTTTT.

J is TRBJ2-1 and V is TRBV7-9, with 10 bases matching TRBD2. Germline V gives CDR1 SEHNR, CDR2 FQNEAQ (reference sequence). After removal of 8 bases from V and 8 bases from J, the junction contained 9 bases not matched to a gene. The CDR3 extends over 14 amino acids. The CDR3 loop reads CASLEAGGPYEQFF. CDR3 sequence (DNA): TGTGCCAGCCTCGAAGCGGGAGGGCCCTATGAGCAGTTCTTC. Full variable domain (rest looked up from reference TRBV7-9 and TRBJ2-1): DTGVSQNPRHKITKRGQNVTFRCDPISEHNRLYWYRQTLGQGPEFLTYFQNEAQLEKSRLLSDRFSAERPKGSFSTLEIQRTEQGDSAMYLCASLEAGGPYEQFFGPGTRLTVL.

This chain joins TRBV4-3 and TRBJ2-3, with 12 bases lining up with TRBD2. From germline, CDR1 is LGHNA and CDR2 YSLEER. The CDR3 sequence is 16 residues long. The V gene end was trimmed by 4 bases and the J gene end by 7 bases; junction bases not matched to a gene: 9. CDR3 in amino acids: CASSLSSGGDAHTQYF. In nucleotides, the CDR3 is TGCGCCAGCAGCCTTTCTAGCGGGGGGGACGCACATACGCAGTATTTT.

The CDR3 sequence: CSSRLGGGGPEAFF. DNA for the CDR3: TGCAGCTCCCGATTAGGTGGGGGGGGCCCTGAAGCTTTCTTT. The chain recombines TRBV29-1 with TRBJ1-1, with D perhaps matching TRBD1 (6 bases). Trimming cost V 8 bases and J 6 bases, with 22 bases left between them. Germline lookup yields CDR1 SQVTM and CDR2 ANQGSEA. The length of the CDR3 is 14 residues.

The J gene is TRBJ1-1, the V gene TRBV10-2; D is undetermined. Trimming removed 10 bases at V and 7 bases at J, with 16 bases between. CDR1 WSHSY and CDR2 SAAADI come from the germline V gene. This CDR3 is built from 12 residues. CDR3 residues: CATAFMRSEAFF. In DNA form, the CDR3 reads TGCGCCACTGCCTTTATGCGTAGTGAAGCTTTCTTT.

V and J are TRBV13 and TRBJ2-7; tentatively, D is TRBD2 (6 bases). In germline, CDR1 is PRHDT, CDR2 FYEKMQ (reference sequence). The CDR3 is 13 residues long. Trimming stripped 3 bases from V and 6 bases from J, with 12 bases between. CDR3 coding DNA: TGTGCCAGCAGCTTCGAGAGACTAGGCGAGCAGTACTTC. This codes for CASSFERLGEQYF.

The chain couples TRBV6-6 to TRBJ1-4; TRBD1 agrees at 7 bases. The CDR3 runs 14 residues. With V trimmed by 4 bases and J by 5 bases, 4 bases remained unmatched. Germline V CDR1 and CDR2: MNHNY, SVGAGI (reference sequence). The CDR3 nucleotides are TGTGCCAGCAGTTCCTCGGGACAGAATGAAAAACTGTTTTTT. Its translation is CASSSSGQNEKLFF.

The rearrangement joins TRBV18 to TRBJ1-5; the match to TRBD1 covers 9 bases. The germline V gene encodes CDR1 KGHSH and CDR2 LQKENI. V lost 6 bases and J lost 7; bases outside the gene matches: 7. There are 14 residues in the CDR3. CDR3 in DNA: TGTGCCAGCTCCGGAAGGGACAGGGAGCAGCCCCAGCATTTT. Translated: CASSGRDREQPQHF.

V is TRBV18 and J is TRBJ2-7, with 11 bases aligning to TRBD1. The junction had 6 bases not matched to a gene; V was cut back by 3 bases and J by 2 bases. Per germline, CDR1 KGHSH and CDR2 LQKENI. The CDR3 consists of 16 residues. The CDR3 sequence: CASSPGPGQGAYEQYF. The CDR3 coding sequence is TGTGCCAGCTCACCTGGTCCGGGACAGGGGGCCTACGAGCAGTACTTC.

This clone appeared a few times. This chain uses TRBV5-5 with TRBJ2-7; D unresolved. Germline loops: CDR1 SGHKS, CDR2 YYEKEE (reference sequence). Trimming cost V 3 bases and J 2 bases, with 12 bases left between them. The CDR3 length is 14 residues. The CDR3 nucleotides are TGTGCCAGCAGCTGGGTGGTGCAGGCCTACGAGCAGTACTTC. Its translation is CASSWVVQAYEQYF.

The chain employs TRBV28 and TRBJ1-1; perhaps TRBD1 as D (5 bases). Trimming removed 7 bases at V and 5 bases at J, with 17 bases between. The CDR3 extends over 14 amino acids. Germline CDR1 and CDR2: MDHEN and SYDVKM. The CDR3 DNA reads as TGTGCCAGCAACCTTCCAGGGCGGATGACTGAAGCTTTCTTT. It encodes CASNLPGRMTEAFF.

The rearrangement uses TRBV27 and TRBJ2-7, with TRBD2 matching over 7 bases. The V segment lost 6 bases and the J segment 4 bases; nucleotides outside the gene matches: 12. The CDR3 length is 15 residues. Germline CDR1 reads MNHEY; CDR2 reads SMNVEV (reference sequence). CDR3 amino acids: CASSPRGDPPYEQYF. DNA for the CDR3: TGTGCCAGCAGCCCTCGGGGGGACCCGCCTTACGAGCAGTACTTC.

This clone was seen only a few times. The CDR3 sequence is CASSPWTGYNEQFF. Written as DNA, the CDR3 is TGTGCCAGCAGCCCATGGACAGGCTACAATGAGCAGTTCTTC. The chain couples TRBV9 to TRBJ2-1, with 7 bases identical to TRBD1. CDR1 and CDR2 (germline): SGDLS, YYNGEE. CDR3 length equals 14 residues. V dropped 4 bases and J dropped 3; count of bases not matched to a gene: 4.

The rearrangement uses TRBV28 and TRBJ1-2; no reliable D call. Trimming took off 5 bases at V and 5 bases at J, with 9 bases between the two ends. Germline-derived CDR1 and CDR2 are MDHEN and SYDVKM. The CDR3 runs 12 residues. The CDR3 region is CASSRDNYGYTF. The CDR3 DNA is TGTGCCAGCAGTAGAGACAATTATGGCTACACCTTC.

V gene TRBV28 combines with J gene TRBJ1-2, with 9 bases matching TRBD1. Trimming at V came to 5 bases and at J to 4 bases, leaving 5 bases not matched to a gene. Germline assignment: CDR1 MDHEN and CDR2 SYDVKM. The CDR3 sequence is 14 residues long. The CDR3 protein is CASSPTGGGYGYTF. In DNA, the CDR3 is TGTGCCAGCAGTCCGACAGGGGGGGGCTATGGCTACACCTTC.

The V and J genes are TRBV29-1 and TRBJ2-3; 8 bases map to TRBD1. The CDR3 is made up of 15 amino acids. J gave up 6 bases and V 1 base, and 9 bases lay outside the gene matches. CDR1 SQVTM and CDR2 ANQGSEA come from the germline V gene. The CDR3 nucleotides read TGCAGCGTTGAAGGGACAGGGACGGGGGTGGATACGCAGTATTTT. This codes for CSVEGTGTGVDTQYF.

The chain links TRBV18 to TRBJ1-3; unclear D gene. Germline values: CDR1 KGHSH, CDR2 LQKENI. V was clipped by 0 bases and J by 0 bases, with 6 bases between them. The CDR3 has 15 residues. The CDR3 here is CASSPPIVSGNTIYF. CDR3 in DNA: TGTGCCAGCTCACCACCGATAGTCTCTGGAAACACCATATATTTT.

This rearrangement joins TRBV7-2 to TRBJ1-2; D unclear. Trimming removed 1 base at V and 7 bases at J, with 19 bases between. Germline lookup yields CDR1 SGHTA and CDR2 FQGNSA. This CDR3 comprises 16 residues. In DNA form, the CDR3 reads TGTGCCAGCAGCTTAGATTTTGGGCAGGCCGCCGCTGGCTACACCTTC. Its protein is CASSLDFGQAAAGYTF.

A note on this clone: The sample contains more than one DNA sequence encoding this CDR3. This chain joins TRBV6-5 and TRBJ1-6; 7 nucleotides line up with TRBD1. The CDR3 spans 14 residues. J gave up 5 bases and V 2 bases, and 0 bases lay outside the gene matches. Looked up from germline, CDR1 is MNHEY and CDR2 is SVGAGI. In DNA, the CDR3 is TGTGCCAGCAGTTACGGGACAGATAATTCACCCCTCCACTTT. Its protein is CASSYGTDNSPLHF.

The chain has TRBV15 and TRBJ2-7; 10 bases agree with TRBD2. The junction had 19 bases not matched to a gene; V was cut back by 3 bases and J by 11 bases. This CDR3 comprises 17 residues. Per germline, CDR1 LNHNV and CDR2 YYDKDF (reference sequence). CDR3 nucleotide sequence: TGTGCCACCAGCAGTACGAAGGACACTAGCGGGGTGCGGGCAAAGTACTTC. Protein product: CATSSTKDTSGVRAKYF. Complete variable domain (other parts from reference TRBV15 and TRBJ2-7): DAMVIQNPRYQVTQFGKPVTLSCSQTLNHNVMYWYQQKSSQAPKLLFHYYDKDFNNEADTPDNFQSRRPNTSFCFLDIRSPGLGDTAMYLCATSSTKDTSGVRAKYFGPGTRLTVT.

The chain has TRBV28 and TRBJ1-2, with a tentative D call TRBD1 (5 bases). This CDR3 is 17 amino acids long. The V and J ends lost 5 bases and 7 bases respectively, with 26 bases between them. The germline CDR1 and CDR2 sequences are MDHEN and SYDVKM. The CDR3 reads CASSQGWPTRVVLGYTF. CDR3 DNA: TGTGCCAGCAGTCAGGGTTGGCCCACCAGGGTTGTCCTTGGCTACACCTTC.

This CDR3 is CASSSRDSEPQHF. Written as DNA, the CDR3 is TGTGCCAGCAGCTCCAGGGATAGTGAGCCCCAGCATTTT. The chain employs TRBV7-9 and TRBJ1-5, with D perhaps matching TRBD1 (5 bases). This CDR3 is 13 amino acids long. Germline lookup yields CDR1 SEHNR and CDR2 FQNEAQ (reference sequence). V was trimmed by 4 bases and J by 8 bases, leaving 12 bases between them.

V usage is TRBV19 and J usage is TRBJ2-2, with D possibly matching TRBD2 (5 bases). The CDR3 extends over 15 amino acids. Per germline, CDR1 LNHDA and CDR2 SQIVND (reference sequence). Trimming removed 5 bases from V and 5 bases from J, with 15 bases in between. In nucleotides, the CDR3 is TGTGCCAGTAGTGCTCCCGGGGTCGGAACCGGGGAGCTGTTTTTT. Translated: CASSAPGVGTGELFF. The variable domain in full, with the rest retrieved from reference TRBV19 and TRBJ2-2, is DGGITQSPKYLFRKEGQNVTLSCEQNLNHDAMYWYRQDPGQGLRLIYYSQIVNDFQKGDIAEGYSVSREKKESFPLTVTSAQKNPTAFYLCASSAPGVGTGELFFGEGSRLTVL.

This rearrangement joins TRBV18 to TRBJ1-5; D gene uncertain. The V and J ends lost 4 bases and 4 bases respectively, with 11 bases between them. This CDR3 contains 14 residues. Germline CDR1 and CDR2: KGHSH and LQKENI. The CDR3 reads CASSQDAGNQPQHF. Written as DNA, the CDR3 is TGTGCCAGCTCACAAGACGCGGGGAATCAGCCCCAGCATTTT. Full variable domain (missing parts from reference TRBV18 and TRBJ1-5): NAGVMQNPRHLVRRRGQEARLRCSPMKGHSHVYWYRQLPEEGLKFMVYLQKENIIDESGMPKERFSAEFPKEGPSILRIQQVVRGDSAAYFCASSQDAGNQPQHFGDGTRLSIL.

This chain uses TRBV28 with TRBJ1-5; TRBD1 matches 7 bases. Germline lookup yields CDR1 MDHEN and CDR2 SYDVKM. Trimming removed 6 bases from V and 6 bases from J; junction bases left unmatched: 11. The CDR3 has 15 amino acids. In DNA form, the CDR3 reads TGTGCCAGCAGGGGTAACCTAGGGGGCAGTCAGCCCCAGCATTTT. Translating it yields CASRGNLGGSQPQHF.

The CDR3 spells CASSAGVLSSYNEQFF. The CDR3 DNA is TGTGCCAGCAGCGCAGGGGTCCTTAGCTCCTACAATGAGCAGTTCTTC. V gene TRBV5-5 combines with J gene TRBJ2-1, with D perhaps TRBD1 (6 bases). Trimming took off 4 bases at V and 0 bases at J, with 14 bases between the two ends. The CDR3 extends over 16 amino acids. CDR1 and CDR2 (germline): SGHKS, YYEKEE (reference sequence).

A few counts support this clone. The V and J genes are TRBV2 and TRBJ1-1; D is ambiguous. Trimming shortened V by 9 bases and J by 5 bases, and 16 bases separated the two germline ends. Germline V gives CDR1 SNHLY, CDR2 FYNNEI. The length of the CDR3 is 13 residues. CDR3 in amino acids: CARESEGRTEAFF. CDR3 sequence (DNA): TGTGCCAGGGAAAGTGAGGGAAGGACTGAAGCTTTCTTT.

The count of this clone is one. This rearrangement joins TRBV11-2 to TRBJ2-5; 8 nucleotides align to TRBD1. V dropped 5 bases and J dropped 5; count of bases not matched to a gene: 10. CDR3 length equals 15 residues. The germline gives CDR1 SGHAT, CDR2 FQNNGV. Written as DNA, the CDR3 is TGTGCCAGCAGCCTTCAGGGGGCCAGCGAGGAGACCCAGTACTTC. It translates to CASSLQGASEETQYF.